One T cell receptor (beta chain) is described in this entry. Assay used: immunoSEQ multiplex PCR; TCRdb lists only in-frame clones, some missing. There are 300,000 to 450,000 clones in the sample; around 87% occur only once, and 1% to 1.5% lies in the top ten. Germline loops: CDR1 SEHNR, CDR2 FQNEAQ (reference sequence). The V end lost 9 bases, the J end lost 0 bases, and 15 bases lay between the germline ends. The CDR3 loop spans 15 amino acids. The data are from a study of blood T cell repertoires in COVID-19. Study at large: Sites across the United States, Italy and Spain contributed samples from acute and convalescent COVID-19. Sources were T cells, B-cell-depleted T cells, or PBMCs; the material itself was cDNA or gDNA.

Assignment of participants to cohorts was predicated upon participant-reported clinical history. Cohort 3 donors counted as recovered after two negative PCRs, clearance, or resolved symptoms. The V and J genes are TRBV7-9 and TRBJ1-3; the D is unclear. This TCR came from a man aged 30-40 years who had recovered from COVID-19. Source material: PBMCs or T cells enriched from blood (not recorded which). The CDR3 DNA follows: TGTGCCAGTCCCGAGGAGACCCTCTCTGGAAACACCATATATTTT. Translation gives CASPEETLSGNTIYF.